This T cell receptor beta chain was sequenced for a study of blood T cell repertoires in COVID-19. This CDR3 comprises 14 residues. Germline values: CDR1 SNHLY, CDR2 FYNNEI. V was clipped by 6 bases and J by 1 base; unmatched bases: 5. Clones were sequenced by immunoSEQ multiplex PCR, and TCRdb holds only the in-frame ones, with some missing. The sample records fewer than 200,000 clones, approximately 85% being singletons. The sample taken for sequencing was peripheral blood. The sequence came from a man aged 55 to 70 who had recovered from COVID-19. The rearrangement joins TRBV2 to TRBJ1-1, with TRBD1 matching 7 bases. In DNA form, the CDR3 reads TGTGCCAGCAGCGCTACAGGGGAGAACACTGAAGCTTTCTTT. Protein sequence: CASSATGENTEAFF. Drawing the rest from reference TRBV2 and TRBJ1-1, the complete variable domain is EPEVTQTPSHQVTQMGQEVILRCVPISNHLYFYWYRQILGQKVEFLVSFYNNEISEKSEIFDDQFSVERPDGSNFTLKIRSTKLEDSAMYFCASSATGENTEAFFGQGTRLTVV.